Presented here are 2 T cell receptor beta chains from one specimen sequenced in a study of T cell responses to AZD1222 COVID-19 vaccine (dated by TCRdb to the early 2020s). Library construction relied on the immunoSEQ multiplex PCR assay. Imported from immuneACCESS, the table was reduced by TCRdb to in-frame sequences with V and J called. These copies leave out some clones; in studies compared against another copy, an unresolved V gene accounts for under half, and the cause of the remainder is not known. Within this sample are 85,000 to 100,000 clones, with more than 80% of them counted one time only. The leading ten clones occupy over 9.5% of the sample. What the time point label conveys for this sample: baseline before first vaccination. This material consisted of peripheral blood, taken on day 0 of AZD1222 vaccination. Every receptor here comes from an adult in good health.

This chain links TRBV7-2 with TRBJ1-1; no reliable D call. CDR1 and CDR2 from the germline V gene are SGHTA and FQGNSA. V was clipped by 3 bases and J by 0 bases, with 8 bases between them. This CDR3 spans 14 amino acids. CDR3 loop: CASSFSTMNTEAFF. The CDR3 DNA reads as TGTGCCAGCAGCTTTAGCACGATGAACACTGAAGCTTTCTTT.

This chain uses TRBV6-5 with TRBJ1-5, with D possibly TRBD1 on 6 matching bases. This CDR3 spans 14 amino acids. Per the germline V gene, CDR1 is MNHEY and CDR2 is SVGAGI. The ends were cut back, 2 bases at V and 6 bases at J, with 11 bases in the middle. In DNA, the CDR3 is TGTGCCAGCAGTTACCGGGGGCCCCCTCAGCCCCAGCATTTT. It is translated as CASSYRGPPQPQHF.